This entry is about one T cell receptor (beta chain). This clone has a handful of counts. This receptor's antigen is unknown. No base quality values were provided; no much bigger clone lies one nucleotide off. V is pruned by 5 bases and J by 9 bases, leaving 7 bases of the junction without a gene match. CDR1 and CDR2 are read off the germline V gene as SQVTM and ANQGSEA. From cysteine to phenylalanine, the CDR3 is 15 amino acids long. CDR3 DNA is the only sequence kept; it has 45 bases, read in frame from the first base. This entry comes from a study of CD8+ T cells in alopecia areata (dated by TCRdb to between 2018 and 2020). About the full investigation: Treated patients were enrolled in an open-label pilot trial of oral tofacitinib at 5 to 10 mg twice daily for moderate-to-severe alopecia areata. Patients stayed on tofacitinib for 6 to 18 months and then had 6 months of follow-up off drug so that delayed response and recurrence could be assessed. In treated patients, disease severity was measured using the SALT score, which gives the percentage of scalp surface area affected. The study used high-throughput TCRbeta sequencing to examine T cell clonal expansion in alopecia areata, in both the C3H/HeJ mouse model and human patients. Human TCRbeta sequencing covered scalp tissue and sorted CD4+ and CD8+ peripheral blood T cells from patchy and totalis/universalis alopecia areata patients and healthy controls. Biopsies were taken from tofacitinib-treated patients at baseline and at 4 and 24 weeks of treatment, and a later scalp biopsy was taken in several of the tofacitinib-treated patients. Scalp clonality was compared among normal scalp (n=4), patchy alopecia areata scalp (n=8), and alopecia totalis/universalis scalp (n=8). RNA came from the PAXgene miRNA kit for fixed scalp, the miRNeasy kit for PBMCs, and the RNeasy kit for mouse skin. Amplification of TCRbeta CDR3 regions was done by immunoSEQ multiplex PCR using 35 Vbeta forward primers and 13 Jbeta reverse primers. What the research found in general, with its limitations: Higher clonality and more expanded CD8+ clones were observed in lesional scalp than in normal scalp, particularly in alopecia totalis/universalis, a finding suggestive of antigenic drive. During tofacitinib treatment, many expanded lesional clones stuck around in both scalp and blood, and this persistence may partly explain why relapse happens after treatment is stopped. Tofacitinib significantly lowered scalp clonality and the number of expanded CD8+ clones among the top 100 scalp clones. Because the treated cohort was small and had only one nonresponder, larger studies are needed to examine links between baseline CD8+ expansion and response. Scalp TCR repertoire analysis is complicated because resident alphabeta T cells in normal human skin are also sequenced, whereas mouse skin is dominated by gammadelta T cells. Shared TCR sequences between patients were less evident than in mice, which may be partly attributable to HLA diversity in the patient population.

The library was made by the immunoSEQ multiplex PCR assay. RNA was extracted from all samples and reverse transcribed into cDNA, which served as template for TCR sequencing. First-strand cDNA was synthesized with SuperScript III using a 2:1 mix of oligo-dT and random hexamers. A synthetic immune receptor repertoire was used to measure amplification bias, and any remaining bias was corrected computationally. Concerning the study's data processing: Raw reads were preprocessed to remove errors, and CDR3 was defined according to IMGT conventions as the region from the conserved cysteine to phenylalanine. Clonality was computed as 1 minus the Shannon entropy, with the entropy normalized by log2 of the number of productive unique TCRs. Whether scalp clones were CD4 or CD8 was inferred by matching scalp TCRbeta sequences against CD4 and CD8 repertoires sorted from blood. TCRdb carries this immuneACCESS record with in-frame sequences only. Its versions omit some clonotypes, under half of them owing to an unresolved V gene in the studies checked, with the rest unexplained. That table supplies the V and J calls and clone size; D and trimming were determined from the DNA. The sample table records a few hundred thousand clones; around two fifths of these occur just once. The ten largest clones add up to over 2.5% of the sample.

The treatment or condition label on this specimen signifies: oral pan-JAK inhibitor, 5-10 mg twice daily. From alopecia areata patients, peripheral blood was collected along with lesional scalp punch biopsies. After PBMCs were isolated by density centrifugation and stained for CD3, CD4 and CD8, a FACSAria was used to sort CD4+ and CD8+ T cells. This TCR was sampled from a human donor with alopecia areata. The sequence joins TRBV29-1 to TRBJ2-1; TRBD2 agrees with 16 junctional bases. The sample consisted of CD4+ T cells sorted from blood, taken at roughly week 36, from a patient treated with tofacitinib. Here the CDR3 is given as CSVPGLAGGPGEQFF. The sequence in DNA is TGCAGCGTTCCGGGACTAGCGGGAGGGCCGGGTGAGCAGTTCTTC.